This TCR beta chain appears in the sequencing data of a study of CD8+ T cells in alopecia areata. Overall study context: Among treated patients, oral tofacitinib was administered at 5 to 10 mg twice daily. General study findings and limits: Scalp sequencing also captures normal skin's resident alphabeta T cells.

RNA was isolated and reverse transcribed to cDNA, the sequencing template. Sequencing used immunoSEQ multiplex PCR; TCRdb keeps in-frame clones, though not all of them. The sample yields tens of thousands of clones, about three fifths seen once. The germline V and J ends were trimmed by 3 bases and 6 bases, with 19 bases remaining between them. CDR3 size: 15 residues. Germline V gene sequence: CDR1 SGHDT, CDR2 YYEEEE. Comments on this clone: Its antigen is as yet unknown.

The rearrangement joins TRBV5-6 to TRBJ2-7; D ambiguous. The sequences come from CD8+ T cells sorted from blood, collected at week 0. This TCR was recovered from a human donor with alopecia areata. This chain's CDR3 is CASSYLVTTRLEQYF. The DNA for the CDR3 is TGTGCCAGCAGCTACCTCGTGACGACCCGCCTCGAGCAGTACTTC.